The TCR beta chain under discussion was sequenced for a study of early T cells in non-severe SARS-CoV-2 infection. Individual cDNA molecules were tagged with unique molecular identifiers. TCRdb redid the calling of the 5' RACE reads with MiXCR, one entry per CDR3 protein. The sample includes fewer than 35,000 distinct CDR3 sequences, roughly 6.6% seen only once; the top ten take approximately 2.5%. This clonotype was seen many times. The clonotype was recovered from an adult who was a healthcare worker with PCR-confirmed SARS-CoV-2 infection or an uninfected control (not recorded which). The sequencing input was whole blood.

The CDR3 loop reads CASSSGTGNEQFF. The CDR3 region has the DNA TGTGCCAGCAGCTCCGGGACGGGAAATGAGCAGTTCTTC. V gene TRBV5-6 combines with J gene TRBJ2-1; D possibly matches TRBD1 or TRBD2 (5 bases each). The CDR3 runs 13 residues. The germline V and J ends were trimmed by 3 bases and 7 bases, with 11 bases remaining between them. Germline-derived CDR1 and CDR2 are SGHDT and YYEEEE. Based on the CDR3 plus reference TRBV5-6 and TRBJ2-1, the full variable domain is DAGVTQSPTHLIKTRGQQVTLRCSPKSGHDTVSWYQQALGQGPQFIFQYYEEEERQRGNFPDRFSGHQFPNYSSELNVNALLLGDSALYLCASSSGTGNEQFFGPGTRLTVL.